Shown below are 22 T cell receptor beta chains from a single sample sequenced in a study of CD8+CD57+ T cells in acquired aplastic anemia. All sequencing subjects had displayed CD8+CD57+ cell expansion on flow cytometry. TCR beta VDJ and CDR3 were profiled, and genomic DNA was the template. TCRdb recomputed calls from the reads with MiXCR, one row per CDR3 protein. Of about 290,000 distinct CDR3 sequences in the sample, roughly 61% were seen once. Sequencing used sorted CD4+, CD8+, or CD8+CD57+ T cells (not recorded which) from PBMCs. All receptors derive from a human donor with aplastic anemia.

The genes are TRBV24-1 and TRBJ2-2, with D perhaps matching TRBD1 (6 bases). This CDR3 has 14 amino acids. Per the germline V gene, CDR1 is KGHDR and CDR2 is SFDVKD. The ends were cut back, 12 bases at V and 6 bases at J, with 19 bases in the middle. For the CDR3, the DNA is TGTGCCGTATCAAGGGGGACGGGCTCCGGGGAGCTGTTTTTT. Its protein is CAVSRGTGSGELFF.

V gene TRBV9 combines with J gene TRBJ2-7, with D perhaps TRBD1 or TRBD2 (6 bases each). V lost 4 bases, J lost 5 bases, and 22 bases lay in between. This CDR3 is built from 16 residues. CDR1 and CDR2 from the germline V gene are SGDLS and YYNGEE. This CDR3 reads CASSPGGGFGSNEQYF. In DNA, the CDR3 is TGTGCCAGCAGCCCAGGAGGGGGGTTCGGTTCCAACGAGCAGTACTTC.

This clonotype was counted only a few times. The chain carries TRBV2 and TRBJ1-6; no clear D gene. The germline CDR1 and CDR2 sequences are SNHLY and FYNNEI. The V and J ends lost 1 base and 0 bases respectively, with 4 bases between them. The CDR3 consists of 15 residues. The CDR3, as DNA: TGTGCCAGCAGTGAAGGGGGCTCCTATAATTCACCCCTCCACTTT. Translated, it gives CASSEGGSYNSPLHF.

The V and J genes are TRBV11-2 and TRBJ1-4; D ambiguous. V lost 3 bases and J lost 4, with 12 bases in between. Per the germline V gene, CDR1 is SGHAT and CDR2 is FQNNGV. This CDR3 is built from 15 residues. The CDR3 loop reads CASSFVNGNNEKLFF. CDR3 nucleotide sequence: TGTGCCAGCAGCTTCGTCAACGGAAATAATGAAAAACTGTTTTTT.

The rearrangement links TRBV10-3 to TRBJ1-1; D is perhaps TRBD1 (5 bases). The V end lost 10 bases, the J end lost 2 bases, and 14 bases lay between the germline ends. From germline, CDR1 is ENHRY and CDR2 SYGVKD. There are 13 residues in the CDR3. CDR3 sequence: CATEVGANTEAFF. The DNA of the CDR3 is TGTGCCACCGAGGTTGGGGCCAACACTGAAGCTTTCTTT.

This clonotype was seen a few times. The chain has TRBV24-1 and TRBJ2-3; 7 nucleotides align to TRBD2. CDR3 length: 15 amino acids. Per the germline V gene, CDR1 is KGHDR and CDR2 is SFDVKD. V lost 1 base and J lost 1; bases outside the gene matches: 1. The CDR3 DNA follows: TGTGCCACCAGTGATTTTGGGGGGGGCACAGATACGCAGTATTTT. As protein: CATSDFGGGTDTQYF.

To note about this clonotype: A read error is possible here, since a much larger clone lies one base away. V and J are TRBV6-5 and TRBJ2-3; D remains ambiguous. The CDR3 totals 17 residues. The germline gives CDR1 MNHEY, CDR2 SVGAGI. The CDR3 spells CACSSKPRVPRTDTQYF. The CDR3 DNA is TGTGCCTGCAGTTCCAAGCCCCGGGTTCCTAGGACAGATACGCAGTATTTT.

For this clonotype: In this CDR3 the conserved last residue, phenylalanine or tryptophan, is missing, so a read error is likely. The gene calls are TRBV5-4 and TRBJ2-1, with 13 bases aligning to TRBD2. CDR1 is SGHNT, CDR2 YYREEE, per germline (reference sequence). V trimming: 0 bases; J trimming: 0 bases; junction bases outside the gene matches: 6. The CDR3 has 19 amino acids. The CDR3 DNA reads as TGTGCCAGCAGCTTGGCCGGGACTAGCGGGACCAGCTCCTACAATGAGCAGTTCTCC. This sequence encodes CASSLAGTSGTSSYNEQFS.

The sample holds many counts of this clonotype. The chain recombines TRBV5-6 with TRBJ2-7; tentatively, D is TRBD1 or TRBD2 (5 bases each). The CDR3 covers 15 residues. In germline, CDR1 is SGHDT, CDR2 YYEEEE. Between the trimmed V and J ends, which lost 4 bases and 4 bases, there was a span of 18 bases. This chain's CDR3 is CASSEQGERFYEQYF. CDR3 in DNA: TGTGCCAGCAGCGAGCAGGGAGAGCGTTTTTACGAGCAGTACTTC.

The chain links TRBV2 to TRBJ2-7; D possibly corresponds to TRBD1 (6 bases). This CDR3 is 15 amino acids long. V dropped 7 bases and J dropped 0 bases, with 16 bases sitting between them. Germline loops: CDR1 SNHLY, CDR2 FYNNEI. This CDR3 is CASIKGTLSSYEQYF. CDR3 nucleotides: TGTGCCAGCATAAAAGGGACACTGAGCTCCTACGAGCAGTACTTC.

Only one count was recorded for this clonotype. This chain connects TRBV5-1 to TRBJ2-1, with TRBD2 matching 7 bases. From germline, CDR1 is SGHRS and CDR2 YFSETQ. CDR3 length: 16 residues. V shed 0 bases and J 3 bases; nucleotides not matched to a gene: 6. CDR3 nucleotide sequence: TGCGCCAGCAGCTTGGTAGGCAGCGGGGTCTACAATGAGCAGTTCTTC. Protein product: CASSLVGSGVYNEQFF. Filled out from reference TRBV5-1 and TRBJ2-1, the complete variable domain reads KAGVTQTPRYLIKTRGQQVTLSCSPISGHRSVSWYQQTPGQGLQFLFEYFSETQRNKGNFPGRFSGRQFSNSRSEMNVSTLELGDSALYLCASSLVGSGVYNEQFFGPGTRLTVL.

Comments on this clonotype: It may be a read error: a sequence one base away is much more abundant. J is TRBJ2-3 and V is TRBV9; tentatively, D is TRBD1 or TRBD2 (5 bases each). Germline V CDR1 and CDR2: SGDLS, YYNGEE. The ends were cut back, 4 bases at V and 4 bases at J, with 19 bases in the middle. This CDR3 has 16 residues. The CDR3 DNA reads as TGTGCCAGCAGCCAACGGTACCGGGGCGGCGCAGATACGCAGTATTTT. Translating gives CASSQRYRGGADTQYF. The full variable domain, its missing parts supplied by reference TRBV9 and TRBJ2-3, is DSGVTQTPKHLITATGQRVTLRCSPRSGDLSVYWYQQSLDQGLQFLIQYYNGEERAKGNILERFSAQQFPDLHSELNLSSLELGDSALYFCASSQRYRGGADTQYFGPGTRLTVL.

A few counts support this clonotype. V is TRBV20-1 and J is TRBJ1-2; D might be TRBD1 (6 bases). Germline V gene sequence: CDR1 DFQATT, CDR2 SNEGSKA (reference sequence). Deletions cut 4 bases from V and 4 bases from J, with 13 bases between. CDR3 length equals 13 residues. The CDR3 DNA sequence: TGCAGTGCTACAGAGGGGGGTCTCTATGGCTACACCTTC. Its protein is CSATEGGLYGYTF.

The chain carries TRBV7-9 and TRBJ2-7, with 16 bases lining up with TRBD2. Germline V CDR1 and CDR2: SEHNR, FQNEAQ (reference sequence). The CDR3 sequence is 17 residues long. V trimming: 5 bases; J trimming: 2 bases; junction bases outside the gene matches: 6. CDR3 protein: CASSPTGTSGGAYEQYF. CDR3 nucleotide sequence: TGTGCCAGCAGCCCTACCGGGACTAGCGGGGGGGCCTACGAGCAGTACTTC.

The rearrangement links TRBV2 to TRBJ2-2; 9 bases are shared with TRBD1. CDR3 length equals 13 residues. Trimming took 6 bases from V and 9 from J; bases not matched to a gene: 5. Germline V gene data show CDR1 as SNHLY and CDR2 as FYNNEI. The CDR3 region has the DNA TGTGCCAGCAGCTTAACAGGGGGCCGGGAGCTGTTTTTT. Its protein is CASSLTGGRELFF.

This clonotype was seen many times. This chain uses TRBV2 with TRBJ1-4; a weak D match, TRBD1 (5 bases). Trimming removed 6 bases from V and 1 base from J, with 12 bases in between. There are 15 residues in the CDR3. Per the germline V gene, CDR1 is SNHLY and CDR2 is FYNNEI. The CDR3 spells CASSREGLTNEKLFF. Here the CDR3 DNA reads TGTGCCAGCAGCAGGGAGGGATTAACTAATGAAAAACTGTTTTTT.

This chain joins TRBV29-1 and TRBJ1-1, with D possibly TRBD1 on 6 matching bases. Germline lookup yields CDR1 SQVTM and CDR2 ANQGSEA. Trimming removed 8 bases at V and 0 bases at J, with 13 bases between. The CDR3 spans 13 residues. CDR3 bases: TGCAGCTCTCAGGACAGCATGAACACTGAAGCTTTCTTT. Its translation: CSSQDSMNTEAFF.

CDR3 bases: TGTGCCAGCAGTGTGTCTAGCGGGGGTTTGAGGGAGCAGTTCTTC. Amino acids: CASSVSSGGLREQFF. The V and J genes are TRBV2 and TRBJ2-1; TRBD2 matches 10 bases. The CDR3 is 15 amino acids. Germline loops: CDR1 SNHLY, CDR2 FYNNEI. Unmatched junction bases numbered 10, after V lost 4 bases and J lost 10 bases.

The chain recombines TRBV10-2 with TRBJ2-5; a weak D match, TRBD1 (5 bases). This CDR3 is built from 15 residues. Per germline, CDR1 WSHSY and CDR2 SAAADI. Trimming cost V 6 bases and J 5 bases, with 19 bases left between them. CDR3 residues: CASREQPGAGETQYF. The CDR3 nucleotides are TGCGCCAGCAGGGAGCAACCGGGCGCAGGGGAGACCCAGTACTTC.

This clonotype was counted ten times or more. This chain links TRBV7-9 with TRBJ1-6; D gene unclear. The CDR3 has 14 amino acids. The V end lost 1 base, the J end lost 9 bases, and 10 bases lay between the germline ends. CDR1 is SEHNR, CDR2 FQNEAQ, per germline (reference sequence). DNA of the CDR3: TGTGCCAGCAGCTTAGAGATCTTTTCTTCACCCCTCCACTTT. This gives the protein CASSLEIFSSPLHF.

In its sample, this clonotype was seen many times. The chain links TRBV18 to TRBJ2-7; tentative D call: TRBD2 (6 bases). Deletions cut 3 bases from V and 7 bases from J, with 13 bases between. The germline gives CDR1 KGHSH, CDR2 LQKENI. The CDR3 is 13 residues long. CDR3 amino acids: CASSPGGQEEQYF. Written as DNA, the CDR3 is TGTGCCAGCTCACCCGGGGGTCAGGAAGAGCAGTACTTC.

This clonotype was observed a handful of times. The gene calls are TRBV12-3 or TRBV12-4 and TRBJ2-3, with 10 bases aligning to TRBD2. V lost 6 bases and J lost 1; bases outside the gene matches: 7. This CDR3 spans 16 amino acids. CDR3 region: CASSSLGLAGTDTQYF. The CDR3 DNA reads as TGTGCCAGCAGCTCCCTCGGACTAGCGGGCACAGATACGCAGTATTTT.